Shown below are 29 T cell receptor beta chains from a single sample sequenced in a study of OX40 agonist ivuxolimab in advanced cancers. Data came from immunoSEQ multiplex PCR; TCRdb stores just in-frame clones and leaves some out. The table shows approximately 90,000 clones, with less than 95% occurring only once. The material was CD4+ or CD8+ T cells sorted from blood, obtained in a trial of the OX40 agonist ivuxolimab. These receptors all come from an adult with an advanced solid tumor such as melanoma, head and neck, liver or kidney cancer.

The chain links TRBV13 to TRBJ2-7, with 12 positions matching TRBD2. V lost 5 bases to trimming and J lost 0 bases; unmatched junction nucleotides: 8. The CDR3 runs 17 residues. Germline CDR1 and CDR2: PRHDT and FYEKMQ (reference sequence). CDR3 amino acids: CASSAILAGGSSYEQYF. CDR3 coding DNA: TGTGCCAGCAGCGCGATACTAGCGGGAGGTTCCTCCTACGAGCAGTACTTC.

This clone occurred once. CDR3 coding DNA: TGTGCCAGCAAGGAGGGCCGGGTTTATGGAGAGACCCAGTACTTC. Protein product: CASKEGRVYGETQYF. The chain joins TRBV28 to TRBJ2-5, with D possibly matching TRBD2 (6 bases). The CDR3 extends over 15 amino acids. The germline CDR1 and CDR2 sequences are MDHEN and SYDVKM. Trimming stripped 7 bases from V and 4 bases from J, with 19 bases between.

CDR3: CASSSPGQGGEKLFF. The CDR3, as DNA: TGTGCCAGCAGTTCTCCGGGACAGGGAGGAGAAAAACTGTTTTTT. The V call is TRBV27, the J call TRBJ1-4, with TRBD1 matching 9 bases. V was clipped by 4 bases and J by 8 bases; unmatched bases: 8. Germline CDR1 and CDR2: MNHEY and SMNVEV (reference sequence). CDR3 length: 15 amino acids.

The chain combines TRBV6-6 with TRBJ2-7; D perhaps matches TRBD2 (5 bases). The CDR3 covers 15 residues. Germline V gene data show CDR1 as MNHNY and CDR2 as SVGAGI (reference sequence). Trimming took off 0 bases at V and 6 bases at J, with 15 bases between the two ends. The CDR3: CASSYSRESLAEQYF. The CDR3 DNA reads TGTGCCAGCAGTTACTCGAGGGAATCGCTAGCCGAGCAGTACTTC.

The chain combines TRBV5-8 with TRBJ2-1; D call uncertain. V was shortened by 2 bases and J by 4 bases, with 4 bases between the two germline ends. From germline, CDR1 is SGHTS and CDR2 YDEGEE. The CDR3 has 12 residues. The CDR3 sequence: CASSFGYNEQFF. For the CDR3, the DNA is TGTGCCAGCAGCTTTGGGTACAATGAGCAGTTCTTC.

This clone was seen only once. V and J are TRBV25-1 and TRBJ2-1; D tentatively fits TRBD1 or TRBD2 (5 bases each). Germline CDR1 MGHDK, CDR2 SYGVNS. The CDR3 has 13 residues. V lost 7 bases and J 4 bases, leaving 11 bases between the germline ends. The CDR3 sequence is CASTPGPYNEQFF. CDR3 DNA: TGTGCCAGCACCCCGGGACCGTACAATGAGCAGTTCTTC.

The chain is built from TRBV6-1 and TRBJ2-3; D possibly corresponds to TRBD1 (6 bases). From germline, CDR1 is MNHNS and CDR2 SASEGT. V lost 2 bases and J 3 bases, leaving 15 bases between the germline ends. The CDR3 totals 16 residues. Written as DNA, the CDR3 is TGTGCCAGCAGTGAAATACCACAGGGAGTAACAGATACGCAGTATTTT. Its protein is CASSEIPQGVTDTQYF.

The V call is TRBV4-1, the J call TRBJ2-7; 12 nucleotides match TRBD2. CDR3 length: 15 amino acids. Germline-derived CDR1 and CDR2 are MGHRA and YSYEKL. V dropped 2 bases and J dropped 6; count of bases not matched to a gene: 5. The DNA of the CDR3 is TGCGCCAGCAGCCAACCGACTAGCGGGAGAATCGAGCAGTACTTC. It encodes CASSQPTSGRIEQYF.

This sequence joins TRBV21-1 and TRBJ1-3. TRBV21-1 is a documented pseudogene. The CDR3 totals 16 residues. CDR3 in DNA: TGTGCCAGGAACGGGTCGAGGGTTACCCCTGGAAACACCATATATTTT. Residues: CARNGSRVTPGNTIYF.

The CDR3 loop is CASSSRGDQYF. The CDR3 DNA is TGCGCCAGCAGCTCGCGGGGTGACCAGTACTTC. The chain has TRBV5-1 and TRBJ2-5; tentatively, D is TRBD2 (6 bases). The germline V gene has CDR1 SGHRS and CDR2 YFSETQ. The CDR3 runs 11 residues. The V end lost 3 bases, the J end lost 10 bases, and 10 bases lay between the germline ends.

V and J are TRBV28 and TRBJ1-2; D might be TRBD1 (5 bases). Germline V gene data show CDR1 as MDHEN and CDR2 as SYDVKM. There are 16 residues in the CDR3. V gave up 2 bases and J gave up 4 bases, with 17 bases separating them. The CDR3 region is CASSLRGNGGFYGYTF. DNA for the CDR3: TGTGCCAGCAGTTTACGGGGGAATGGCGGCTTCTATGGCTACACCTTC.

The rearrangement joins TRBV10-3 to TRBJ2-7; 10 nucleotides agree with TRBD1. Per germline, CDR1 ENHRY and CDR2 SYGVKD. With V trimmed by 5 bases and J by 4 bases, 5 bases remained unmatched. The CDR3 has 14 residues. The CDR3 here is CAISPGTGAYEQYF. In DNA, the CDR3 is TGTGCCATCAGTCCCGGGACAGGGGCATACGAGCAGTACTTC.

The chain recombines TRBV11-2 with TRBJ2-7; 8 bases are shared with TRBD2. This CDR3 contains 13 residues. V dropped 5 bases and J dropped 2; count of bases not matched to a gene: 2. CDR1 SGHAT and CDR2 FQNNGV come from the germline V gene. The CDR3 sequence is CASSAGLAYEQYF. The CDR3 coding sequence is TGTGCCAGCAGCGCGGGACTAGCCTACGAGCAGTACTTC.

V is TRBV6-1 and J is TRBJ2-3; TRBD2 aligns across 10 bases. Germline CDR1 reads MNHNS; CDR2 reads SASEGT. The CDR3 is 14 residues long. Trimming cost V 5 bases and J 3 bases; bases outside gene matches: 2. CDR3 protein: CASSLLAGTDTQYF. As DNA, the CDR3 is TGTGCCAGCAGTCTACTAGCGGGAACAGATACGCAGTATTTT.

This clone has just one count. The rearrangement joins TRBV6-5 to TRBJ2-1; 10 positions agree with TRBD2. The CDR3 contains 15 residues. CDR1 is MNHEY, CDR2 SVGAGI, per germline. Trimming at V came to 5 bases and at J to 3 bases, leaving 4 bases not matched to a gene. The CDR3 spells CASSPGLAVYNEQFF. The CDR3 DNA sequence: TGTGCCAGCAGTCCCGGACTAGCGGTCTACAATGAGCAGTTCTTC.

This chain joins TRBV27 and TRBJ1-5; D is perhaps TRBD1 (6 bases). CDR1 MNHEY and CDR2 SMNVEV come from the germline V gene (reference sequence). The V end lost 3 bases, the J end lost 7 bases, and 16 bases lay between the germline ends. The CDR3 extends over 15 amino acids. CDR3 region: CASSFRGGARQPQHF. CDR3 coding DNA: TGTGCCAGCAGTTTTAGGGGGGGCGCGAGGCAGCCCCAGCATTTT.

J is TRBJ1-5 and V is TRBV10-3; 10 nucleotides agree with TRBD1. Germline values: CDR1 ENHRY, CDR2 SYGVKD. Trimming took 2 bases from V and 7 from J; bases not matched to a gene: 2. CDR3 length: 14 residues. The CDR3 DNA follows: TGTGCCATCAGTGAGACGGACAGGGGGCAGCCCCAGCATTTT. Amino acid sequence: CAISETDRGQPQHF.

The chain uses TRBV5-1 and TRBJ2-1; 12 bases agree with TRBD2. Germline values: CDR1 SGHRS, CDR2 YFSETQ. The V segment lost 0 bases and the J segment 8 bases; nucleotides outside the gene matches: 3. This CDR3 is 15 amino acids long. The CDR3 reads CASSLVLAGGDEQFF. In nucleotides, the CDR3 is TGCGCCAGCAGCTTGGTCCTAGCGGGAGGGGATGAGCAGTTCTTC.

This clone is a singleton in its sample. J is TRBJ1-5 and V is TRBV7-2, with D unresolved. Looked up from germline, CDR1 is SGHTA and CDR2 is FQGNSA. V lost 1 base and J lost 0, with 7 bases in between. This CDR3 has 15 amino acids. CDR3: CASSLEGSSNQPQHF. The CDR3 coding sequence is TGTGCCAGCAGCTTAGAGGGTTCTAGCAATCAGCCCCAGCATTTT.

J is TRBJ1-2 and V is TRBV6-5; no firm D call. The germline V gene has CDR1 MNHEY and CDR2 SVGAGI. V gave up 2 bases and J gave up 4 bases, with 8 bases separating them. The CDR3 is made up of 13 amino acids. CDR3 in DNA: TGTGCCAGCAGTTACCCTGGAGCCTATGGCTACACCTTC. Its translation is CASSYPGAYGYTF.

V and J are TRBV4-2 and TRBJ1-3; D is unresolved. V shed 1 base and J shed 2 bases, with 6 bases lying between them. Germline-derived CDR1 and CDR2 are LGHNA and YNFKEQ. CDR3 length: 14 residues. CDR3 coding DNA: TGTGCCAGCAGCCAAGTAGGGACTGGAAACACCATATATTTT. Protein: CASSQVGTGNTIYF.

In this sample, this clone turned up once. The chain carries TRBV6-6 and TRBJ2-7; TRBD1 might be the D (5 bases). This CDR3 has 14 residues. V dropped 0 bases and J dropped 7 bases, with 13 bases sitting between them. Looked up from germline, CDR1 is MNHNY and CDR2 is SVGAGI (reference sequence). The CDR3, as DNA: TGTGCCAGCAGTTACTCGGCAGGGCATGCGGAGCAGTACTTC. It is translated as CASSYSAGHAEQYF.

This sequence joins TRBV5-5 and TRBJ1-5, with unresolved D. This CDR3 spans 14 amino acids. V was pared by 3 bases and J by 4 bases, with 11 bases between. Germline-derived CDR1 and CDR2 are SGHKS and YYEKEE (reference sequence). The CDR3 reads CASSSLSANQPQHF. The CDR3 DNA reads TGTGCCAGCAGCTCTCTGTCCGCGAATCAGCCCCAGCATTTT.

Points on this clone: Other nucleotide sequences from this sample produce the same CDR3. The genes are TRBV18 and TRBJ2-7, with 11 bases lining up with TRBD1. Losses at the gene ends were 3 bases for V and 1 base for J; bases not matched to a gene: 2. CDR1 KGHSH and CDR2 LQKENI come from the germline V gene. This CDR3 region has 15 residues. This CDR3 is CASSPRDRGSYEQYF. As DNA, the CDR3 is TGTGCCAGCTCACCCCGGGACAGGGGGTCCTACGAGCAGTACTTC. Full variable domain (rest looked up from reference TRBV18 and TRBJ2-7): NAGVMQNPRHLVRRRGQEARLRCSPMKGHSHVYWYRQLPEEGLKFMVYLQKENIIDESGMPKERFSAEFPKEGPSILRIQQVVRGDSAAYFCASSPRDRGSYEQYFGPGTRLTVT.

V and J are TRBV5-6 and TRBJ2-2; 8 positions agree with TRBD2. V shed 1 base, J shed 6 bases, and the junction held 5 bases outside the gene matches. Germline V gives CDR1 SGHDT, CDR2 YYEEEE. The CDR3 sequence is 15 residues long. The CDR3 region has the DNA TGTGCCAGCAGCTTGAGCGGGAGAGCACCCGGGGAGCTGTTTTTT. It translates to CASSLSGRAPGELFF.

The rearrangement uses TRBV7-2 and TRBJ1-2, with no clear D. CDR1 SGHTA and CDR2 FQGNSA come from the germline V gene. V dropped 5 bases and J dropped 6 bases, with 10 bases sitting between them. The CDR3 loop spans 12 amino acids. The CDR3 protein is CASSVGSNGYTF. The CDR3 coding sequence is TGTGCCAGCAGCGTGGGATCGAATGGCTACACCTTC.

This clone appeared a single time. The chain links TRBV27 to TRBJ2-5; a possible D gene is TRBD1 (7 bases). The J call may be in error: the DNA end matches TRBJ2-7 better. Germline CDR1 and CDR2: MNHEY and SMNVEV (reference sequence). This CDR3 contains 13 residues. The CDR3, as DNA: TGTGCCAGCAGTTTGTCAGGGGGGTACGAGCAGTACTTC. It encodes CASSLSGGYEQYF.

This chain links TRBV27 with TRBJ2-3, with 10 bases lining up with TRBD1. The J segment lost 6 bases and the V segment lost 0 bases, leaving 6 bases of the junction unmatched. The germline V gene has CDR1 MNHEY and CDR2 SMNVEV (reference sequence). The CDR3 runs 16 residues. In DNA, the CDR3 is TGTGCCAGCAGTTTATCTAGTCCGGGACAGGGGGATACGCAGTATTTT. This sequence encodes CASSLSSPGQGDTQYF.

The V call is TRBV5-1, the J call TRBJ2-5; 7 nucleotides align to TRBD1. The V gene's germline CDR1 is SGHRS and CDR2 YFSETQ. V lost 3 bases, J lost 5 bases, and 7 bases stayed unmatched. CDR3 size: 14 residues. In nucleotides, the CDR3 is TGCGCCAGCAGCTCACAGGGGAGTGGGGAGACCCAGTACTTC. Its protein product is CASSSQGSGETQYF.